This T cell receptor beta chain emerged from a study of OX40 agonist ivuxolimab in advanced cancers. Turning to the study itself: People who had prior anti-PD-1, anti-PD-L1 or anti-CTLA-4 therapy could take part, and roughly 40% had some. Study findings and constraints: Antigens targeted by the expanded peripheral T cells were not determined.

Trimming removed 2 bases at V and 4 bases at J, with 6 bases between. Germline V CDR1 and CDR2: SGHTA, FQGNSA. The CDR3 spans 13 residues. The table came from immunoSEQ multiplex PCR; TCRdb's copy has only in-frame clones and leaves some out. The sample carries about 80,000 clones, roughly 81% recorded once. Autoimmune disease history or systemic immunosuppression excluded patients. Blood got drawn at baseline, again on cycle 4 day 1, and then on cycle 7 day 1. A note on this clone: Its antigen remains unidentified.

The chain carries TRBV7-2 and TRBJ1-5, with no clear D. Sequences were derived from CD4+ or CD8+ T cells sorted from blood, sampled in a trial of the OX40 agonist ivuxolimab. This TCR came from an adult with an advanced solid tumor such as melanoma, head and neck, liver or kidney cancer. This CDR3 reads CASSLRRNQPQHF. CDR3 nucleotide sequence: TGTGCCAGCAGCTTAAGGAGAAATCAGCCCCAGCATTTT. The whole variable domain, remainder taken from reference TRBV7-2 and TRBJ1-5, is GAGVSQSPSNKVTEKGKDVELRCDPISGHTALYWYRQSLGQGLEFLIYFQGNSAPDKSGLPSDRFSAERTGGSVSTLTIQRTQQEDSAVYLCASSLRRNQPQHFGDGTRLSIL.